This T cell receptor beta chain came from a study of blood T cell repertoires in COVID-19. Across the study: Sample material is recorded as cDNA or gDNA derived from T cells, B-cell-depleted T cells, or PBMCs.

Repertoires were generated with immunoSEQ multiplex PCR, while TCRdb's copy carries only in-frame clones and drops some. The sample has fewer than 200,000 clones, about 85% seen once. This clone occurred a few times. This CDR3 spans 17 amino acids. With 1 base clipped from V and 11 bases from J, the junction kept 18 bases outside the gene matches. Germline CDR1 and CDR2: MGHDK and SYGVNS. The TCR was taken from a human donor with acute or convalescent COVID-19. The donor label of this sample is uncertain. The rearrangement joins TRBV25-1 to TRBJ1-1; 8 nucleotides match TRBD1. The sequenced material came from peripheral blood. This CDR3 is CASSEWDQGAEEVGAFF. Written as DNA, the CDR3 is TGTGCCAGCAGTGAATGGGACCAGGGGGCGGAAGAAGTTGGGGCTTTCTTT.